The rows below give T cell receptor beta chains drawn from one sample of a study of blood T cell repertoires in COVID-19. This table comes from immunoSEQ multiplex PCR, and its TCRdb copy is limited to in-frame clones, with some not included. The profile shows fewer than 250,000 clones, about 85% of them singletons. Sequencing was carried out using peripheral blood. The origin of the receptors is a man aged 25-40 years with acute or convalescent COVID-19. Each CDR3 is given with its conserved first and last residue. Fields, in order: D gene, V gene, J gene, clone size, CDR3 protein, CDR3 DNA. A D gene is named only where the DNA matches it firmly. Some rows mark clone size as missing; the rest say once, few, many or name a class of expanded clone.

TRBD1	TRBV5-1	TRBJ1-3	-	CASSLTMTGMAGNTIYF	TGCGCCAGCAGCTTGACCATGACAGGGATGGCCGGAAACACCATATATTTT
TRBD1	TRBV30	TRBJ1-1	-	CAWTGGLLRNTEAFF	TGTGCCTGGACAGGGGGACTTTTAAGGAACACTGAAGCTTTCTTT
-	TRBV10-3	TRBJ1-1	few	CAIKPGEGVNTEAFF	TGTGCCATTAAGCCCGGTGAAGGGGTGAACACTGAAGCTTTCTTT
-	TRBV27	TRBJ2-7	-	CASSLVGRVSEQYF	TGTGCCAGCAGTTTAGTTGGGCGGGTGAGCGAGCAGTACTTC
TRBD1	TRBV18	TRBJ1-4	-	CASSPGQGNEKLFF	TGTGCCAGCTCACCGGGACAGGGCAATGAAAAACTGTTTTTT
-	TRBV2	TRBJ2-1	-	CASKTGSYNEQFF	TGTGCCAGCAAAACAGGATCCTACAATGAGCAGTTCTTC
-	TRBV9	TRBJ1-1	few	CASSRTTNTEAFF	TGTGCCAGCAGCCGAACAACGAACACTGAAGCTTTCTTT
-	TRBV20-1	TRBJ1-6	-	CSASVLQPGTLHF	TGCAGTGCTAGTGTCCTCCAACCAGGCACCCTCCACTTT
-	TRBV7-8	TRBJ1-5	-	CASSLVPGQPQHF	TGTGCCAGCAGCTTAGTCCCAGGTCAGCCCCAGCATTTT
-	TRBV12-3/TRBV12-4	TRBJ1-1	-	CASSRDKHTEAFF	TGTGCCAGCAGTCGGGACAAACACACTGAAGCTTTCTTT
TRBD2	TRBV5-1	TRBJ2-1	-	CASSLREGSSYNEQFF	TGCGCCAGCAGCTTGCGGGAGGGGAGCTCCTACAATGAGCAGTTCTTC
TRBD1	TRBV2	TRBJ1-4	-	CASSEWGQGTEKLFF	TGTGCCAGCAGTGAATGGGGACAGGGGACTGAAAAACTGTTTTTT
TRBD1	TRBV27	TRBJ2-3	-	CASSLFFGTASPDTQYF	TGTGCCAGCAGTTTGTTTTTCGGGACAGCCAGCCCAGATACGCAGTATTTT
-	TRBV7-2	TRBJ2-5	-	CASSPPYETQYF	TGTGCCAGCAGCCCTCCCTATGAGACCCAGTACTTC
-	TRBV12-3/TRBV12-4	TRBJ1-5	-	CASSFSSYKPQHF	TGTGCCAGCAGTTTTAGCAGTTACAAGCCCCAGCATTTT
TRBD1	TRBV18	TRBJ1-6	-	CASSPQTGGNSPLHF	TGTGCCAGCTCACCACAGACAGGGGGTAATTCACCCCTCCACTTT
TRBD2	TRBV6-5	TRBJ2-1	-	CASSSPGTSGTNEQFF	TGTGCCAGCAGTTCCCCCGGGACTAGCGGGACCAATGAGCAGTTCTTC
-	TRBV3-1/TRBV3-2	TRBJ1-2	-	CASSSQQGYGYTF	TGTGCCAGCAGCTCACAACAGGGCTATGGCTACACCTTC
TRBD1	TRBV6-5	TRBJ2-5	-	CASSYSRTGGGETQYF	TGTGCCAGCAGTTACTCAAGGACAGGGGGCGGTGAGACCCAGTACTTC
TRBD1	TRBV19	TRBJ2-7	-	CASSIRQGSHEQYF	TGTGCCAGTAGTATTAGACAGGGGAGCCACGAGCAGTACTTC
-	TRBV19	TRBJ2-7	-	CASSIRDTAYEQYF	TGTGCCAGTAGTATTCGGGACACCGCCTACGAGCAGTACTTC
-	TRBV6-5	TRBJ1-6	-	CASSYSSRVEGSPLHF	TGTGCCAGCAGTTACTCGAGTCGAGTAGAGGGTTCACCCCTCCACTTT
TRBD1	TRBV2	TRBJ2-3	-	CASRRQGTRDTQYF	TGTGCCAGCAGACGACAGGGCACCAGGGATACGCAGTATTTT
TRBD2	TRBV6-5	TRBJ2-1	once	CASKLAGTNEQFF	TGTGCCAGCAAACTAGCGGGGACCAATGAGCAGTTCTTC
TRBD1	TRBV19	TRBJ1-1	-	CASKGNRGTEAFF	TGTGCCAGTAAAGGGAACAGGGGGACTGAAGCTTTCTTT
-	TRBV25-1	TRBJ1-2	-	CASSGTGVRGYTF	TGTGCCAGCAGCGGGACGGGGGTTCGTGGCTACACCTTC
-	TRBV4-1	TRBJ2-7	-	CASSQDQRVNEQYF	TGCGCCAGCAGCCAAGATCAGAGGGTCAACGAGCAGTACTTC
TRBD1	TRBV28	TRBJ2-1	once	CASSPPRDRGRTGRGRLRIF	TGTGCCAGCAGTCCACCCCGAGACAGGGGGCGCACCGGGAGGGGTAGGCTTAGGATCTTC
-	TRBV5-4	TRBJ2-7	-	CASSIRGAAYEQYF	TGTGCCAGCAGTATCCGGGGGGCAGCCTACGAGCAGTACTTC
-	TRBV11-2	TRBJ1-2	-	CASSLDPVNYGYTF	TGTGCCAGCAGCTTAGACCCAGTCAACTATGGCTACACCTTC
TRBD2	TRBV15	TRBJ2-3	-	CATSLTAGGSTDTQYF	TGTGCCACCAGTTTAACGGCGGGGGGTAGCACAGATACGCAGTATTTT
-	TRBV5-6	TRBJ2-5	-	CASSPQGGVETQYF	TGTGCCAGCAGCCCACAGGGGGGGGTAGAGACCCAGTACTTC
-	TRBV25-1	TRBJ1-3	-	CASSWGGGGNTIYF	TGTGCCAGCAGCTGGGGGGGAGGTGGAAACACCATATATTTT
TRBD1	TRBV2	TRBJ1-2	-	CASSQQGASGYTF	TGTGCCAGCAGTCAACAGGGGGCTAGTGGCTACACCTTC
TRBD1	TRBV7-9	TRBJ2-1	-	CASSRRDRGYNEQFF	TGTGCCAGCAGCCGTAGGGACAGGGGATACAATGAGCAGTTCTTC
TRBD2	TRBV4-1	TRBJ2-3	-	CASSGLAGSTDTQYF	TGCGCCAGCAGCGGACTAGCGGGAAGCACAGATACGCAGTATTTT
TRBD2	TRBV19	TRBJ2-1	-	CASSIGLAGYNEQFF	TGTGCCAGTAGTATCGGACTAGCGGGATACAATGAGCAGTTCTTC
TRBD1	TRBV6-1	TRBJ1-2	-	CASSKQGNRVGYTF	TGTGCCAGCAGTAAACAGGGGAACCGCGTTGGCTACACCTTC
TRBD1	TRBV30	TRBJ1-2	-	CAWGRSQGWDYGYTF	TGTGCCTGGGGACGTTCACAGGGGTGGGACTATGGCTACACCTTC
-	TRBV7-2	TRBJ1-2	-	CASSFMSVANYGYTF	TGTGCCAGCAGCTTTATGAGTGTAGCTAACTATGGCTACACCTTC
TRBD1	TRBV5-4	TRBJ1-6	-	CASSFETGGSPLHF	TGTGCCAGCAGCTTCGAAACAGGGGGTTCACCCCTCCACTTT
TRBD1	TRBV30	TRBJ1-1	-	CAWRHRGTGNTEAFF	TGTGCCTGGAGACACCGAGGGACAGGGAACACTGAAGCTTTCTTT
-	TRBV28	TRBJ1-2	-	CASLYNYGYTF	TGTGCCAGTCTCTATAACTATGGCTACACCTTC
TRBD1	TRBV10-1	TRBJ1-5	-	CASSGDREQDQPQHF	TGCGCCAGCAGTGGTGACAGGGAACAGGATCAGCCCCAGCATTTT
-	TRBV4-2	TRBJ1-3	few	CASSQGWRGRSGNTIYF	TGTGCCAGCAGCCAAGGTTGGCGGGGCCGATCTGGAAACACCATATATTTT